The 23 T cell receptor beta chains below were found in one sample sequenced in a study of T cell responses to AZD1222 COVID-19 vaccine. Sequencing used immunoSEQ multiplex PCR; TCRdb keeps in-frame clones, though not all of them. The sample consists of more than 95,000 clones, roughly 84% of them appearing once. Sequenced material: peripheral blood, taken 28 days after the second AZD1222 dose. Receptors originate from an adult who received the AZD1222 COVID-19 vaccine.

This chain links TRBV25-1 with TRBJ2-3; D unclear. V shed 4 bases and J shed 0 bases, with 5 bases lying between them. CDR1 and CDR2 (germline): MGHDK, SYGVNS. The CDR3 sequence is 13 residues long. The CDR3 sequence is CASSVVSTDTQYF. The CDR3 bases are TGTGCCAGCAGTGTGGTAAGCACAGATACGCAGTATTTT.

The rearrangement uses TRBV27 and TRBJ2-5; D may be TRBD2 (6 bases). The CDR3 has 13 residues. The germline V gene encodes CDR1 MNHEY and CDR2 SMNVEV (reference sequence). Between the trimmed V and J ends, which lost 7 bases and 2 bases, there was a span of 11 bases. This chain's CDR3 is CASTSAHQETQYF. CDR3 coding DNA: TGTGCCAGCACTAGCGCTCATCAAGAGACCCAGTACTTC.

The chain is built from TRBV6-5 and TRBJ1-4, with a weak D call TRBD1 (5 bases). The germline CDR1 and CDR2 sequences are MNHEY and SVGAGI. V gave up 6 bases and J gave up 8 bases, with 16 bases separating them. CDR3 length: 14 residues. In DNA, the CDR3 is TGTGCCAGCAGGTTGGTGGGGGGTCGAGAAAAACTGTTTTTT. Translated: CASRLVGGREKLFF.

The rearrangement joins TRBV6-5 to TRBJ1-2, with 7 bases matching TRBD1. The CDR3 extends over 13 amino acids. V gave up 6 bases and J gave up 4 bases; unmatched junction bases: 5. The germline V gene encodes CDR1 MNHEY and CDR2 SVGAGI. The DNA for the CDR3 is TGTGCCAGCAGGCTGACAGGGTTCTATGGCTACACCTTC. Translating gives CASRLTGFYGYTF.

The gene calls are TRBV30 and TRBJ2-1, with a weak D call TRBD2 (5 bases). Trimming stripped 4 bases from V and 1 base from J, with 8 bases between. This CDR3 region has 13 residues. In germline, CDR1 is GTSNPN, CDR2 SVGIG (reference sequence). The CDR3 DNA reads TGTGCCTGGACGAGGGAATCCTACAATGAGCAGTTCTTC. As protein: CAWTRESYNEQFF.

The chain recombines TRBV10-3 with TRBJ1-2, with D hard to call. The CDR3 runs 14 residues. Trimming took 10 bases from V and 7 from J, leaving 22 bases between them. Germline V gives CDR1 ENHRY, CDR2 SYGVKD. The CDR3 DNA reads TGTGCCACCAGAGGCGCTGTGGGCTTTAGTGGCTACACCTTC. Translation: CATRGAVGFSGYTF.

Only a few counts were recorded for this clone. The chain carries TRBV7-6 and TRBJ2-7, with D maybe TRBD2 (6 bases). Germline V lookup: CDR1 SGHVS, CDR2 FNYEAQ. The CDR3 has 15 amino acids. V was trimmed by 0 bases and J by 3 bases, leaving 12 bases between them. CDR3 DNA sequence: TGTGCCAGCAGCTTAGCGGTGGGGGGAGGCTACGAGCAGTACTTC. Its protein product is CASSLAVGGGYEQYF.

The V call is TRBV6-5, the J call TRBJ1-6; D remains unclear. Germline CDR1 MNHEY, CDR2 SVGAGI. This CDR3 is 14 amino acids long. With 0 bases removed from V and 7 bases from J, the gap between germline ends came to 7 bases. This CDR3 reads CASSYSPRNSPLHF. The CDR3 coding sequence is TGTGCCAGCAGTTACTCGCCCAGGAATTCACCCCTCCACTTT.

The CDR3 nucleotides read TGTGCCAGCAGGGAGGGGGGCAATCAGCCCCAGCATTTT. Translating gives CASREGGNQPQHF. The rearrangement uses TRBV6-5 and TRBJ1-5; a possible D gene is TRBD1 (6 bases). Germline loops: CDR1 MNHEY, CDR2 SVGAGI. V was shortened by 6 bases and J by 2 bases, with 8 bases between the two germline ends. The CDR3 sequence is 13 residues long.

The rearrangement uses TRBV7-7 and TRBJ2-7, with D possibly called TRBD1 or TRBD2 (7 bases each). The CDR3 contains 15 residues. Per germline, CDR1 SSHAT and CDR2 FNYEAQ (reference sequence). Trimming stripped 5 bases from V and 4 bases from J, with 18 bases between. The CDR3 here is CASSLRQGGLYEQYF. CDR3 DNA: TGTGCCAGCAGCCTCAGACAGGGAGGGTTGTACGAGCAGTACTTC.

This clone showed up just once. The gene calls are TRBV5-6 and TRBJ2-1; TRBD1 might be the D (5 bases). The CDR3 extends over 12 amino acids. V dropped 3 bases and J dropped 9 bases, with 10 bases sitting between them. CDR1 is SGHDT and CDR2 is YYEEEE in the germline V gene. CDR3 in amino acids: CASSSQVVEQFF. CDR3 nucleotide sequence: TGTGCCAGCAGCTCACAGGTAGTTGAGCAGTTCTTC.

The chain combines TRBV18 with TRBJ1-1; 9 nucleotides match TRBD1. Trimming cost V 2 bases and J 5 bases; bases outside gene matches: 6. This CDR3 has 15 residues. Germline-derived CDR1 and CDR2 are KGHSH and LQKENI. This CDR3 is CASSPGQGRWTEAFF. The CDR3 coding sequence is TGTGCCAGCTCACCAGGACAGGGGAGATGGACTGAAGCTTTCTTT.

This chain links TRBV18 with TRBJ1-2; possibly TRBD1 for D (5 bases). The CDR3 spans 13 residues. The V and J ends lost 1 base and 7 bases respectively, with 10 bases between them. The germline V gene encodes CDR1 KGHSH and CDR2 LQKENI. The CDR3 DNA follows: TGTGCCAGCTCACCACGTGACAGCGGTGGCTACACCTTC. Translating it yields CASSPRDSGGYTF.

The CDR3 spells CASSFWQPQETQYF. The CDR3 DNA follows: TGCGCCAGCAGCTTCTGGCAGCCACAAGAGACCCAGTACTTC. This chain uses TRBV5-1 with TRBJ2-5, with D unclear. Trimming cost V 2 bases and J 2 bases, with 10 bases left between them. The CDR3 contains 14 residues. From germline, CDR1 is SGHRS and CDR2 YFSETQ.

The V gene is TRBV7-9, the J gene TRBJ1-1; no clear D. Trimming shortened V by 2 bases and J by 1 base, and 5 bases separated the two germline ends. This CDR3 comprises 13 residues. Germline assignment: CDR1 SEHNR and CDR2 FQNEAQ (reference sequence). CDR3 sequence: CASSLIQNTEAFF. In DNA form, the CDR3 reads TGTGCCAGCAGCTTAATACAGAACACTGAAGCTTTCTTT.

V usage is TRBV30 and J usage is TRBJ2-7; no firm D call. Germline-derived CDR1 and CDR2 are GTSNPN and SVGIG (reference sequence). CDR3 length: 11 amino acids. Trimming cost V 2 bases and J 4 bases, with 6 bases left between them. CDR3 loop: CAWSNLYEQYF. As DNA, the CDR3 is TGTGCCTGGAGTAACCTATACGAGCAGTACTTC.

This chain joins TRBV28 and TRBJ1-5; 8 nucleotides match TRBD1. V gave up 7 bases and J gave up 5 bases; unmatched junction bases: 4. The CDR3 consists of 13 residues. In germline, CDR1 is MDHEN, CDR2 SYDVKM. CDR3 sequence reads: CASIDRGYQPQHF. In DNA form, the CDR3 reads TGTGCCAGCATTGACAGGGGCTATCAGCCCCAGCATTTT.

The chain combines TRBV30 with TRBJ2-1, with 7 positions matching TRBD2. The CDR3 is made up of 14 amino acids. Germline CDR1 reads GTSNPN; CDR2 reads SVGIG (reference sequence). Trimming took 3 bases from V and 4 from J; bases not matched to a gene: 6. CDR3 loop: CAWSGTTKYNEQFF. For the CDR3, the DNA is TGTGCCTGGAGCGGGACTACTAAATACAATGAGCAGTTCTTC.

The chain combines TRBV18 with TRBJ1-2, with D maybe TRBD1 (5 bases). This CDR3 contains 15 residues. CDR1 and CDR2 (germline): KGHSH, LQKENI. Trimming pared 3 bases from V and 2 bases from J, leaving 13 bases between. CDR3 nucleotide sequence: TGTGCCAGCTCACCTGGCAGGGAGATAAACTATGGCTACACCTTC. It translates to CASSPGREINYGYTF. Complete variable domain (other parts from reference TRBV18 and TRBJ1-2): NAGVMQNPRHLVRRRGQEARLRCSPMKGHSHVYWYRQLPEEGLKFMVYLQKENIIDESGMPKERFSAEFPKEGPSILRIQQVVRGDSAAYFCASSPGREINYGYTFGSGTRLTVV.

V and J are TRBV28 and TRBJ2-5, with 11 bases matching TRBD2. V shed 10 bases and J 5 bases; nucleotides not matched to a gene: 6. Germline lookup yields CDR1 MDHEN and CDR2 SYDVKM. The CDR3 consists of 13 residues. The CDR3 here is CAISGRAVETQYF. In nucleotides, the CDR3 is TGTGCCATTAGCGGGAGGGCGGTCGAGACCCAGTACTTC.

CDR3 DNA sequence: TGTGCCAGCAGCCAAGTTGCTAGCAGAGACACCGGGGAGCTGTTTTTT. Amino acids: CASSQVASRDTGELFF. This chain joins TRBV4-2 and TRBJ2-2; TRBD2 is a possible D gene (5 bases). Per the germline V gene, CDR1 is LGHNA and CDR2 is YNFKEQ. The V end lost 1 base, the J end lost 3 bases, and 12 bases lay between the germline ends. The CDR3 has 16 amino acids.

This clone was counted between two and nine times. The V gene is TRBV19, the J gene TRBJ1-6; D is unresolved. Looked up from germline, CDR1 is LNHDA and CDR2 is SQIVND (reference sequence). The CDR3 totals 14 residues. V lost 3 bases to trimming and J lost 9 bases, with 12 bases between them. As DNA, the CDR3 is TGTGCCAGTAGTATTGAAGGGCCCGTTTCACCCCTCCACTTT. As protein: CASSIEGPVSPLHF.

V gene TRBV15 combines with J gene TRBJ2-2; 10 bases are a match to TRBD2. With V trimmed by 4 bases and J by 2 bases, 4 bases remained unmatched. Germline V gene lookup returns CDR1 LNHNV and CDR2 YYDKDF (reference sequence). The length of the CDR3 is 16 residues. The CDR3 sequence is CATSTELAGNTGELFF. The CDR3, as DNA: TGTGCCACCAGCACAGAACTAGCGGGAAACACCGGGGAGCTGTTTTTT.